Listed below are T cell receptor beta chains from one sample, sequenced in a study of blood T cell repertoires in COVID-19. Measured with immunoSEQ multiplex PCR; TCRdb has only the in-frame clones, and not every one. The sample holds tens of thousands of clones, about 75% seen once. Source material: peripheral blood. Receptors originate from a human donor in a cohort sampled during active COVID-19. CDR3s include the opening cysteine and the closing phenylalanine or tryptophan. D genes are given only for firm matches. For some rows the clone size is stated as once, few or many, or as a class when expanded; others skip it.

j_call v_call clone_size d_call cdr3_aa cdr3_nt
TRBJ2-7 TRBV7-2 . . CASSLASGRGSYEQYF TGTGCCAGCAGCTTGGCGTCCGGGAGAGGTTCCTACGAGCAGTACTTC
TRBJ2-1 TRBV24-1 . . CATQSGGYNEQFF TGTGCCACCCAGTCGGGCGGGTACAATGAGCAGTTCTTC
TRBJ2-3 TRBV11-2 . TRBD2 CASSFIGGAATQYF TGTGCCAGCAGCTTTATCGGGGGGGCTGCTACGCAGTATTTT
TRBJ1-1 TRBV5-1 . . CASSLDPREGEAFF TGCGCCAGCAGCTTGGATCCCAGGGAAGGTGAAGCTTTCTTT
TRBJ2-2 TRBV28 . . CASSGGGKNTGELFF TGTGCCAGCAGTGGCGGGGGCAAGAACACCGGGGAGCTGTTTTTT
TRBJ2-7 TRBV5-1 . . CASSLETASYEQYF TGCGCCAGCAGCTTGGAGACAGCCTCCTACGAGCAGTACTTC
TRBJ1-3 TRBV9 once . CASSFQAGNTIYF TGTGCCAGCAGCTTCCAAGCAGGAAACACCATATATTTT
TRBJ2-3 TRBV14 . TRBD2 CASTPLTSGDTDTQYF TGTGCCAGCACCCCCCTTACTAGCGGAGACACAGATACGCAGTATTTT
TRBJ2-3 TRBV12-3/TRBV12-4 . . CASSYSTASAQYF TGTGCCAGCAGCTACTCGACAGCCTCGGCGCAGTATTTT
TRBJ2-1 TRBV5-1 . TRBD2 CASSLVGGLAGVSNEQFF TGCGCCAGCAGCTTGGTGGGGGGACTAGCGGGAGTTTCAAATGAGCAGTTCTTC
TRBJ1-1 TRBV6-5 . TRBD1 CASRRTGWNTEAFF TGTGCCAGCAGAAGGACAGGGTGGAACACTGAAGCTTTCTTT
TRBJ1-1 TRBV6-5 . . CASSYSLGDNTEAFF TGTGCCAGCAGTTACTCGTTAGGGGATAACACTGAAGCTTTCTTT
TRBJ1-2 TRBV9 few . CASSVERGLGYTF TGTGCCAGCAGCGTAGAAAGAGGGCTTGGCTACACCTTC
TRBJ1-1 TRBV4-3 . . CASSQVASMNTEAFF TGCGCCAGCAGCCAGGTGGCCTCCATGAACACTGAAGCTTTCTTT
TRBJ2-7 TRBV27 . . CASSQQGTYEQYF TGTGCCAGCAGTCAACAGGGAACCTACGAGCAGTACTTC
TRBJ1-6 TRBV6-5 few . CASSSRQAYNSPLHF TGTGCCAGCAGCTCCCGACAAGCCTATAATTCACCCCTCCACTTT
TRBJ1-6 TRBV11-2 . . CASSLLNSGGSNSPLHF TGTGCCAGCAGCTTACTAAATTCCGGGGGATCCAATTCACCCCTCCACTTT
TRBJ1-6 TRBV6-1 few . CASSGRVFGSYNSPLHF TGTGCCAGCAGTGGCAGGGTTTTTGGCTCCTATAATTCACCCCTCCACTTT
TRBJ2-3 TRBV19 few TRBD2 CASTRGGAGDTQYF TGTGCCAGTACCCGCGGGGGGGCTGGAGATACGCAGTATTTT
TRBJ1-2 TRBV18 . . CASSPGAARNYGYTF TGTGCCAGCTCACCAGGGGCAGCCAGAAACTATGGCTACACCTTC
TRBJ1-1 TRBV5-5 . . CASSRRAGMSTEAFF TGTGCCAGCAGCCGACGTGCAGGGATGAGCACTGAAGCTTTCTTT
TRBJ2-5 TRBV6-5 once . CASSYSQETQYF TGTGCCAGCAGTTATAGTCAAGAGACCCAGTACTTC
TRBJ1-6 TRBV4-1 . TRBD1 CASSSISGGPYNSPLHF TGCGCCAGCAGTTCTATTTCAGGGGGGCCCTATAATTCACCCCTCCACTTT
TRBJ2-7 TRBV28 . TRBD2 CASSSGGEQYF TGTGCCAGCAGCTCGGGGGGGGAGCAGTACTTC
TRBJ1-3 TRBV6-1 . . CASSEAEVWAIYF TGTGCCAGCAGTGAAGCGGAGGTTTGGGCCATATATTTT
TRBJ2-7 TRBV21-1 . . CASSKLGTCAYEQYF TGTGCCAGCAGCAAGTTGGGGACTTGCGCCTACGAGCAGTACTTC
TRBJ2-2 TRBV7-9 . TRBD1 CASSLEGTGTGELFF TGTGCCAGCAGCTTAGAGGGGACAGGCACCGGGGAGCTGTTTTTT
TRBJ1-2 TRBV4-3 . . CASSQGPPQGHYGYTF TGCGCCAGCAGCCAAGGCCCTCCCCAGGGTCACTATGGCTACACCTTC
TRBJ2-2 TRBV24-1 . TRBD1 CATSDPVAGGSDTGELFF TGTGCCACCAGTGATCCTGTCGCAGGGGGTAGTGACACCGGGGAGCTGTTTTTT
TRBJ2-7 TRBV4-2 . TRBD2 CASSQAGGDYEQYF TGTGCCAGCAGCCAAGCGGGAGGGGACTACGAGCAGTACTTC
TRBJ1-3 TRBV5-1 . . CASSLGNRVLSGNTIYF TGCGCCAGCAGCTTGGGTAACCGGGTACTCTCTGGAAACACCATATATTTT
TRBJ2-2 TRBV27 . TRBD1 CASGRQGTGELFF TGTGCCAGCGGAAGACAGGGGACCGGGGAGCTGTTTTTT
TRBJ2-7 TRBV5-6 . TRBD2 CASSATSGSGEQYF TGTGCCAGCAGCGCGACTAGCGGGAGTGGCGAGCAGTACTTC
TRBJ1-1 TRBV19 few . CASTSPGTPNTEAFF TGTGCCAGTACCAGCCCCGGGACACCGAACACTGAAGCTTTCTTT
TRBJ1-1 TRBV18 . . CASSPLGGLNTEAFF TGTGCCAGCTCACCATTGGGGGGTTTGAACACTGAAGCTTTCTTT
TRBJ2-5 TRBV13 few . CASSLYEQGGKETQYF TGTGCCAGCAGTTTATATGAACAGGGGGGGAAAGAGACCCAGTACTTC
TRBJ2-5 TRBV10-2 . . CASSVRGKETQYF TGCGCCAGCAGTGTTCGCGGGAAAGAGACCCAGTACTTC
TRBJ1-1 TRBV7-2 . . CASSLPGSTEAFF TGTGCCAGCAGCTTACCGGGGAGTACTGAAGCTTTCTTT
TRBJ1-1 TRBV12-5 . . CASGRPITGTPNTEAFF TGTGCTAGTGGCCGTCCAATTACCGGGACACCGAACACTGAAGCTTTCTTT
TRBJ2-1 TRBV5-8 . TRBD2 CASSPEPGRYNEQFF TGTGCCAGCAGCCCGGAGCCCGGGAGGTACAATGAGCAGTTCTTC
TRBJ1-1 TRBV2 . . CASRGPGGRAFF TGTGCCAGCAGGGGCCCCGGTGGCAGGGCTTTCTTT
TRBJ2-7 TRBV3-1/TRBV3-2 . . CASSQRSSQATYEQYF TGTGCCAGCAGCCAGAGAAGCTCTCAGGCTACCTACGAGCAGTACTTC
TRBJ2-5 TRBV29-1 . TRBD2 CSVKVGTNTKQETQYF TGCAGCGTTAAGGTTGGGACTAATACAAAACAAGAGACCCAGTACTTC
TRBJ1-4 TRBV13 once TRBD1 CASSSGQYNEKLFF TGTGCCAGCAGCTCGGGACAGTATAATGAAAAACTGTTTTTT
TRBJ2-2 TRBV9 few . CASSGRDFELFF TGTGCCAGCAGTGGGCGGGACTTCGAGCTGTTTTTT
TRBJ1-5 TRBV10-3 . . CAISETGGGNQPQHF TGTGCCATCAGTGAGACCGGAGGGGGCAATCAGCCCCAGCATTTT
TRBJ2-1 TRBV30 once TRBD1 CAWSAPRTGKFF TGTGCCTGGAGTGCACCACGGACAGGGAAGTTCTTC
TRBJ2-7 TRBV10-2 . . CASSEVSFCSGVGPGVYYEQYF TGCGCCAGCAGTGAGGTCTCTTTTTGTAGCGGTGTCGGGCCGGGAGTGTACTACGAGCAGTACTTC
TRBJ2-3 TRBV9 . . CASSVDQGLGTDTQYF TGTGCCAGCAGCGTAGATCAGGGTTTGGGTACGGATACGCAGTATTTT
TRBJ1-4 TRBV19 . . CASRVGSQGEKLFF TGTGCCAGTCGTGTGGGCTCACAGGGCGAAAAACTGTTTTTT
TRBJ2-2 TRBV3-1/TRBV3-2 . TRBD2 CASSPGTSAGELFF TGTGCCAGCAGCCCCGGGACTAGCGCCGGGGAGCTGTTTTTT
TRBJ1-5 TRBV11-2 . . CASSLDAGRNQPQHF TGTGCCAGCAGCTTAGATGCCGGGAGGAATCAGCCCCAGCATTTT
TRBJ2-1 TRBV5-1 . TRBD1 CASRRQGSYNEQFF TGCGCCAGCCGGAGACAGGGATCCTACAATGAGCAGTTCTTC
TRBJ2-7 TRBV7-9 . . CASSPRGAGFNEQYF TGTGCCAGCAGCCCTCGCGGGGCAGGGTTCAACGAGCAGTACTTC
TRBJ2-5 TRBV5-1 . . CASSPEGPQGPQYF TGCGCCAGCAGCCCAGAGGGCCCACAGGGTCCCCAGTACTTC
TRBJ1-5 TRBV13 . . CASSPSLDREYSNQPQHF TGTGCCAGCAGCCCATCTTTGGACAGAGAGTATAGCAATCAGCCCCAGCATTTT
TRBJ2-6 TRBV5-6 . . CASSSYQLRSGANVLTF TGTGCCAGCAGCTCATATCAACTGCGCTCTGGGGCCAACGTCCTGACTTTC
TRBJ2-3 TRBV11-2 . TRBD2 CASSLMGLATDTQYF TGTGCCAGCAGCTTGATGGGACTAGCAACAGATACGCAGTATTTT
TRBJ1-4 TRBV5-4 . . CASSAQDSYEKLFF TGTGCCAGCAGCGCCCAGGACAGCTATGAAAAACTGTTTTTT
TRBJ1-1 TRBV25-1 . . CASSDPQNTEAFF TGTGCCAGCAGTGACCCCCAGAACACTGAAGCTTTCTTT